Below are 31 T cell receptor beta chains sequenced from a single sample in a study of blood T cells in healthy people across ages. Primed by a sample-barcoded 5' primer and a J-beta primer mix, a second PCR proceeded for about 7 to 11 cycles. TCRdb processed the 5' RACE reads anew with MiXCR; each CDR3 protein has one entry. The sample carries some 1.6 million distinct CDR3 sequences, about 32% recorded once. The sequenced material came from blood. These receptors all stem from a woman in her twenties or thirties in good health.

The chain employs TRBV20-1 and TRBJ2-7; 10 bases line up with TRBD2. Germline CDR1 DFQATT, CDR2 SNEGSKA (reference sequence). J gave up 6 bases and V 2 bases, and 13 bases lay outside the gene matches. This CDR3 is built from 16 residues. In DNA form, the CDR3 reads TGCAGTGCTAGACCGAGGGAGCGGGAGGGACCCTGCGAGCAGTACTTC. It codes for CSARPREREGPCEQYF.

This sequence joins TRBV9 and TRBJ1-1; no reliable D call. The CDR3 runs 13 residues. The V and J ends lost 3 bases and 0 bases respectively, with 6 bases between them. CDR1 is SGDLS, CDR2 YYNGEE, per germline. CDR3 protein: CASSGSVNTEAFF. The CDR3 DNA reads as TGTGCCAGCAGCGGTTCAGTGAACACTGAAGCTTTCTTT. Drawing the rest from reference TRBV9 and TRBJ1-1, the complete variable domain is DSGVTQTPKHLITATGQRVTLRCSPRSGDLSVYWYQQSLDQGLQFLIQYYNGEERAKGNILERFSAQQFPDLHSELNLSSLELGDSALYFCASSGSVNTEAFFGQGTRLTVV.

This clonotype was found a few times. The DNA of the CDR3 is TGTGCCAGCAGCTTCAACCCCACAGATACGCAGTATTTT. This codes for CASSFNPTDTQYF. The chain links TRBV7-9 to TRBJ2-3; D remains ambiguous. Between the trimmed V and J ends, which lost 3 bases and 2 bases, there was a span of 6 bases. This CDR3 spans 13 amino acids. Per germline, CDR1 SEHNR and CDR2 FQNEAQ (reference sequence).

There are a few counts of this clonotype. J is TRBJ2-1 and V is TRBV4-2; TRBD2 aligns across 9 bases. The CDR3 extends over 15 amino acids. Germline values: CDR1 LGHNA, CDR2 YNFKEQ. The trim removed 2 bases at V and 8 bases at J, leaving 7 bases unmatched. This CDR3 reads CASSQRTSVGDEQFF. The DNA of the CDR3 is TGTGCCAGCAGCCAAAGGACTAGCGTGGGGGATGAGCAGTTCTTC.

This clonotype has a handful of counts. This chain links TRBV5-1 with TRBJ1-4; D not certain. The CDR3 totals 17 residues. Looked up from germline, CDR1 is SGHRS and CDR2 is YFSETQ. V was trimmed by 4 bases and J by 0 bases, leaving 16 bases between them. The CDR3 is CASSQTVTDATNEKLFF. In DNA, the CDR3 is TGCGCCAGCAGCCAAACCGTAACGGACGCAACTAATGAAAAACTGTTTTTT.

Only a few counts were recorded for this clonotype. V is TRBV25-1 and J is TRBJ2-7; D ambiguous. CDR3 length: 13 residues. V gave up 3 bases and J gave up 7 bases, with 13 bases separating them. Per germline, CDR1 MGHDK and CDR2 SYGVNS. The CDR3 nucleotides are TGTGCCAGCAGTGAGTTCGACGCTTCGGAGCAGTACTTC. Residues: CASSEFDASEQYF.

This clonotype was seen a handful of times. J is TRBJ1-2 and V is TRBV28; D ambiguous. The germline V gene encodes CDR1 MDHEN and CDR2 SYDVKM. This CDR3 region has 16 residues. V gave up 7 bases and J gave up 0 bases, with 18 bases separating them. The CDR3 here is CASISWALKANYGYTF. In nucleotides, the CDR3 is TGTGCCAGCATTTCCTGGGCATTAAAAGCTAACTATGGCTACACCTTC.

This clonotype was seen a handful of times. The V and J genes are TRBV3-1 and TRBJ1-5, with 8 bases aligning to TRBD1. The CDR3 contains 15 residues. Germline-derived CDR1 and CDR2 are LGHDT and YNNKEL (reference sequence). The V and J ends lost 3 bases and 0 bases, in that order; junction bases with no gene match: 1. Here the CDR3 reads CASSHGTGSNQPQHF. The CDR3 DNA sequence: TGTGCCAGCAGCCATGGGACAGGTAGCAATCAGCCCCAGCATTTT.

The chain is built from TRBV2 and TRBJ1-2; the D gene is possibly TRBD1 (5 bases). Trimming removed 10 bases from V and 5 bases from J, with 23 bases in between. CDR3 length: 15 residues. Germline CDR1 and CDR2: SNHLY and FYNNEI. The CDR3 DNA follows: TGTGCCACTGGGTTCCCCCGGGGGGTGTCATATGGCTACACCTTC. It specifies CATGFPRGVSYGYTF.

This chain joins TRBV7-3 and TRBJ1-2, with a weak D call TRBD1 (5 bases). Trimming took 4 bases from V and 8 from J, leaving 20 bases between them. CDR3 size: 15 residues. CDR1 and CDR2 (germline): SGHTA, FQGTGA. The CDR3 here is CASSWTSGELRGYTF. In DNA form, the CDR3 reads TGTGCCAGCAGCTGGACATCGGGGGAACTAAGAGGCTACACCTTC. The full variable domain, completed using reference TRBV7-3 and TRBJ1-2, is GAGVSQTPSNKVTEKGKYVELRCDPISGHTALYWYRQSLGQGPEFLIYFQGTGAADDSGLPNDRFFAVRPEGSVSTLKIQRTERGDSAVYLCASSWTSGELRGYTFGSGTRLTVV.

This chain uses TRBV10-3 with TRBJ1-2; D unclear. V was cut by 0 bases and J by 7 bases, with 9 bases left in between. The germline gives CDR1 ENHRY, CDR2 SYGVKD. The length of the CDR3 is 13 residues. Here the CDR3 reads CAISESNSGGYTF. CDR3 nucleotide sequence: TGTGCCATCAGTGAGTCGAACAGTGGTGGCTACACCTTC.

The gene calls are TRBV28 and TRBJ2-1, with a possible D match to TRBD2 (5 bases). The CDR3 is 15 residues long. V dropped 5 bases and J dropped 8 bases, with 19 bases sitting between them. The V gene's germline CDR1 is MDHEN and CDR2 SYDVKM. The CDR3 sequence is CASSKGRPANHEQFF. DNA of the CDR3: TGTGCCAGCAGTAAAGGGAGACCGGCCAATCATGAGCAGTTCTTC.

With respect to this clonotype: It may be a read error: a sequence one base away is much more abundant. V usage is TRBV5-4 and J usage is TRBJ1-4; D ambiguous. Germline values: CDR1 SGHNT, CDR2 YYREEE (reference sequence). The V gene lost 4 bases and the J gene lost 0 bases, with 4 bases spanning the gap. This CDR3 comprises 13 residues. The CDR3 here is CASSDATNEKLFF. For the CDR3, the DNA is TGTGCCAGCAGCGATGCAACTAATGAAAAACTGTTTTTT.

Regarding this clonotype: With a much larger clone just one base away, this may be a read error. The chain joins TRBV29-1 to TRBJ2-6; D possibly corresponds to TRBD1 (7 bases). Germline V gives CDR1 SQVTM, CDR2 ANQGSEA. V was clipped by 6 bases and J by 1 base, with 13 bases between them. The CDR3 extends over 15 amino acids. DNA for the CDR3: TGCAGCGTGGAGGGACAGCCTTCTGGGGCCAACGTCCTGACTTTC. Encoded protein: CSVEGQPSGANVLTF.

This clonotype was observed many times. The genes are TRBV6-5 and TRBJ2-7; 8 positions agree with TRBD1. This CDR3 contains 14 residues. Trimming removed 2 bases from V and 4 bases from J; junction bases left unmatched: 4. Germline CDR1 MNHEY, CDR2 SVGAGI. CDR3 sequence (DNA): TGTGCCAGCAGTTACGGACAGGGTGGGTACGAGCAGTACTTC. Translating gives CASSYGQGGYEQYF.

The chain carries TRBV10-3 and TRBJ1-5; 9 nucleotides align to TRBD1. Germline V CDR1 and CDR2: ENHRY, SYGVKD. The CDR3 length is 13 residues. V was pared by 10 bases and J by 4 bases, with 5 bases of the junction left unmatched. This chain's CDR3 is CATMDRGNQPQHF. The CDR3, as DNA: TGTGCCACGATGGACAGGGGTAATCAGCCCCAGCATTTT.

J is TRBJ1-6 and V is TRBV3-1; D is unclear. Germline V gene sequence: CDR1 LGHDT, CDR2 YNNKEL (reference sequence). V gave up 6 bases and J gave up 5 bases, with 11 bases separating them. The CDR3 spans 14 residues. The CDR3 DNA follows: TGTGCCAGCAGTCGCAGGCAGGATAATTCACCCCTCCACTTT. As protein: CASSRRQDNSPLHF.

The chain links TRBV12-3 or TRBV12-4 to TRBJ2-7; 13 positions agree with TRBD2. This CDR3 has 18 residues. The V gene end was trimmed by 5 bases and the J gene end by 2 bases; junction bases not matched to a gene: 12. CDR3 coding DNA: TGTGCCAGCAGTCCCGGACTAGCGGGAGCTTCCGATCCCTACGAGCAGTACTTC. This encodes CASSPGLAGASDPYEQYF.

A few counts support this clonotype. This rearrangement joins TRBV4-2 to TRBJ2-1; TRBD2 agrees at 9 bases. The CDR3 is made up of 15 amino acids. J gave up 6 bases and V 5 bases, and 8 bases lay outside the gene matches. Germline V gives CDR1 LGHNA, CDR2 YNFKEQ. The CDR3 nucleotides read TGTGCCAGCAGCGCCCCTAGCGGGAACTCCAATGAGCAGTTCTTC. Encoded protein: CASSAPSGNSNEQFF.

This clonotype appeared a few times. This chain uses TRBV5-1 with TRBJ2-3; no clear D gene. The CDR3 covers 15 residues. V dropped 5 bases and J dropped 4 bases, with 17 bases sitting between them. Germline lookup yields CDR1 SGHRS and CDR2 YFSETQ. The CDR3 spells CASRDGPNAADTQYF. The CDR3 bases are TGCGCCAGCAGGGACGGACCTAACGCCGCAGATACGCAGTATTTT.

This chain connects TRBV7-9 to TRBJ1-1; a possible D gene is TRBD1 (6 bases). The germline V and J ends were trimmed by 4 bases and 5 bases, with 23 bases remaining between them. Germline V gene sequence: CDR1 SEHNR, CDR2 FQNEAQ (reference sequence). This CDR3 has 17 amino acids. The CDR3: CASSSPPEGRGSTEAFF. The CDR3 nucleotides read TGTGCCAGCAGCTCGCCGCCGGAAGGGAGGGGGTCAACTGAAGCTTTCTTT.

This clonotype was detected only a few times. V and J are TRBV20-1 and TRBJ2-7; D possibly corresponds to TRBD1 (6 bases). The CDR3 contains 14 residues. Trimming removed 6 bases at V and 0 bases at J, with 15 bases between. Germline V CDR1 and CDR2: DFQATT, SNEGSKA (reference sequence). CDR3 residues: CSAPGVLSSYEQYF. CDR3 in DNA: TGCAGTGCGCCAGGGGTTCTGAGCTCCTACGAGCAGTACTTC.

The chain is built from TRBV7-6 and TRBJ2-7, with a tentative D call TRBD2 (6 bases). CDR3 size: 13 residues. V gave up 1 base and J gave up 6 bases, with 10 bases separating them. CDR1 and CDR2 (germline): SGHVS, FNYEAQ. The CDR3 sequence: CASSLGGDREQYF. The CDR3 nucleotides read TGTGCCAGCAGCTTAGGGGGGGACCGCGAGCAGTACTTC.

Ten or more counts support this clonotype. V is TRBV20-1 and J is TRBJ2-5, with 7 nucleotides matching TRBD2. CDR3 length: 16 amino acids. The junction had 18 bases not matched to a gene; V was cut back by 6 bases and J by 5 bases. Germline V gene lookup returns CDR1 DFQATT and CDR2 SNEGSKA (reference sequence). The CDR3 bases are TGCAGTGCCGCGCGGGCGGGAGCTCACCTTCCGGAGACCCAGTACTTC. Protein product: CSAARAGAHLPETQYF.

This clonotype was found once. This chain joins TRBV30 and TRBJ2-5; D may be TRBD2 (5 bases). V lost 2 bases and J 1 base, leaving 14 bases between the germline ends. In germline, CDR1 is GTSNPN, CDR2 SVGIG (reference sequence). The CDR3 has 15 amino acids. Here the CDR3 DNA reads TGTGCCTGGAGTCTAGGACCGCGGGCCCAAGAGACCCAGTACTTC. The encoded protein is CAWSLGPRAQETQYF.

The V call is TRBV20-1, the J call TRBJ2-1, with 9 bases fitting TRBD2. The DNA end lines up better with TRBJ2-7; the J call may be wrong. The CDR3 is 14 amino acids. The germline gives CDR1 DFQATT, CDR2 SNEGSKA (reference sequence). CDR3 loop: CSATSGASYNEQYF. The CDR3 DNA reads TGCAGTGCTACTAGCGGGGCGTCCTACAATGAGCAGTACTTC.

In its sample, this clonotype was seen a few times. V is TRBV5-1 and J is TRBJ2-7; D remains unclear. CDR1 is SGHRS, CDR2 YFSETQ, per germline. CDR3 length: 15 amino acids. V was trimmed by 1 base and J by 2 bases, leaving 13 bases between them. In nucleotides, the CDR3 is TGCGCCAGCAGCTTGTCTTTGACATCTACCTACGAGCAGTACTTC. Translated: CASSLSLTSTYEQYF. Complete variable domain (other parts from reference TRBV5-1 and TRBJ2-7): KAGVTQTPRYLIKTRGQQVTLSCSPISGHRSVSWYQQTPGQGLQFLFEYFSETQRNKGNFPGRFSGRQFSNSRSEMNVSTLELGDSALYLCASSLSLTSTYEQYFGPGTRLTVT.

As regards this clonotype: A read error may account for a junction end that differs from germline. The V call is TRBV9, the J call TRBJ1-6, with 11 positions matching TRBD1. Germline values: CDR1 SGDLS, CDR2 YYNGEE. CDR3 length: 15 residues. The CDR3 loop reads CANSVRGQGDSPLHF. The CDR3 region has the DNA TGTGCCAACAGCGTAAGGGGACAGGGGGATTCACCCCTCCACTTT.

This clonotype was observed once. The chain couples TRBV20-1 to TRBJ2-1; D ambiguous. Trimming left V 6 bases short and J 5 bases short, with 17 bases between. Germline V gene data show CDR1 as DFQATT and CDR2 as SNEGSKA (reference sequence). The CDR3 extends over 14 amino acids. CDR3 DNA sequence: TGCAGTGCCGGGTCTCGTCAGTCAGACAATGAGCAGTTCTTC. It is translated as CSAGSRQSDNEQFF.

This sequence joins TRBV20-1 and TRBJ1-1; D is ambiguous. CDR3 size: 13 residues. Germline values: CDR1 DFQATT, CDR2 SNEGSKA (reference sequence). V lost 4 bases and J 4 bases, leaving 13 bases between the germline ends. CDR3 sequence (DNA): TGCAGTGCTACAATACTCCGCGGCACTGAAGCTTTCTTT. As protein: CSATILRGTEAFF.

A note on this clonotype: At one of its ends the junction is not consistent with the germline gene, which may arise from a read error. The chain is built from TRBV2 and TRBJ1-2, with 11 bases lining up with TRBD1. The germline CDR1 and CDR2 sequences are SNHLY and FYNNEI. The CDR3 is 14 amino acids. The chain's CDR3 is CASREGQGAGGYTF. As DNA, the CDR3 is TGTGCCAGCAGAGAAGGACAGGGGGCGGGTGGCTACACCTTC.